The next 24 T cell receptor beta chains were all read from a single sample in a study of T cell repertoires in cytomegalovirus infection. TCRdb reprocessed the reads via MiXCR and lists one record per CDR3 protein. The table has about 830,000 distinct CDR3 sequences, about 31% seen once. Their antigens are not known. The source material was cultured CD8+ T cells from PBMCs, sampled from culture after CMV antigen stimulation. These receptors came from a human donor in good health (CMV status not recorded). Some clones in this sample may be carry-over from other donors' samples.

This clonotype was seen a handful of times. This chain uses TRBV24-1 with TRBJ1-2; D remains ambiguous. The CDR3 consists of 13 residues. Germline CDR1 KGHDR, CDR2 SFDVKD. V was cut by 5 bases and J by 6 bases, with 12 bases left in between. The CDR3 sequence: CATSVGRIDGYTF. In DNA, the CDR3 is TGTGCCACCAGTGTTGGCAGGATTGATGGCTACACCTTC.

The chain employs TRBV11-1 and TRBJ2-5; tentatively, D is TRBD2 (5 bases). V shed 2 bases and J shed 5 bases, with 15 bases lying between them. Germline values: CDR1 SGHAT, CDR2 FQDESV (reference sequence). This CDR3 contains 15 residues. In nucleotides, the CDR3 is TGTGCCAGCAGCTTACGCGGTACATCGGGGGAGACCCAGTACTTC. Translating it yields CASSLRGTSGETQYF. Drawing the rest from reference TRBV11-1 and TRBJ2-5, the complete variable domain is EAEVAQSPRYKITEKSQAVAFWCDPISGHATLYWYRQILGQGPELLVQFQDESVVDDSQLPKDRFSAERLKGVDSTLKIQPAELGDSAMYLCASSLRGTSGETQYFGPGTRLLVL.

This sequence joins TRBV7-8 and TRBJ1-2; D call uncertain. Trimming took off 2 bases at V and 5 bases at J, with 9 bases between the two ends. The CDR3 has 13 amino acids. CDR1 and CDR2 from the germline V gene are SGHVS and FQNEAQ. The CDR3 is CASSLLPRYGYTF. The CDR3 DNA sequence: TGTGCCAGCAGCTTATTGCCCCGTTATGGCTACACCTTC. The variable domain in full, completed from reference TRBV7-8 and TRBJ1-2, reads GAGVSQSPRYKVAKRGQDVALRCDPISGHVSLFWYQQALGQGPEFLTYFQNEAQLDKSGLPSDRFFAERPEGSVSTLKIQRTQQEDSAVYLCASSLLPRYGYTFGSGTRLTVV.

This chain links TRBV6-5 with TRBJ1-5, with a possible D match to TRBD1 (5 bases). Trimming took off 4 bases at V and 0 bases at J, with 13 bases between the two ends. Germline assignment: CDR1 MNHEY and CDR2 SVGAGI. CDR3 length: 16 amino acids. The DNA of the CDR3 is TGTGCCAGCAGTTTCGACAGCCCCTATAGCAATCAGCCCCAGCATTTT. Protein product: CASSFDSPYSNQPQHF.

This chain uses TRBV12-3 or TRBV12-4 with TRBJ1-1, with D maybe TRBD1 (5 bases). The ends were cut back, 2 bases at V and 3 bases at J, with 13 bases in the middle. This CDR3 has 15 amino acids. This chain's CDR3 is CASSLHGAADTEAFF. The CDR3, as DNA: TGTGCCAGCAGTTTACACGGGGCCGCCGACACTGAAGCTTTCTTT.

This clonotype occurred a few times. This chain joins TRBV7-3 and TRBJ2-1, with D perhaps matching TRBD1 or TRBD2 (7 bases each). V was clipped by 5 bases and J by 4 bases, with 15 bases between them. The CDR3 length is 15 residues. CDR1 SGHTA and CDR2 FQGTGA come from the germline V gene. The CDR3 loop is CASSQGGGWYNEQFF. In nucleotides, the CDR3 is TGTGCCAGCAGCCAGGGGGGGGGCTGGTACAATGAGCAGTTCTTC.

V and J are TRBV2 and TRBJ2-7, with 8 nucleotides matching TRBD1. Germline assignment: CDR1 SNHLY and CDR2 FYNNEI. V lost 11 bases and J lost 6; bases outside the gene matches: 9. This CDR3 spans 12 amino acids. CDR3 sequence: CAGLAGGLEQYV. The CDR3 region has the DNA TGTGCCGGTTTAGCAGGGGGCCTCGAGCAGTACGTC.

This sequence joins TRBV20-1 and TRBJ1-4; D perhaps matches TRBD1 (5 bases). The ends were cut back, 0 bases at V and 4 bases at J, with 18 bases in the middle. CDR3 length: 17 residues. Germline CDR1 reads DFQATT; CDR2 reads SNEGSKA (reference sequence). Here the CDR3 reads CSAREVPRAGGNEKLFF. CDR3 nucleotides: TGCAGTGCTAGAGAAGTACCCAGGGCCGGCGGTAATGAAAAACTGTTTTTT.

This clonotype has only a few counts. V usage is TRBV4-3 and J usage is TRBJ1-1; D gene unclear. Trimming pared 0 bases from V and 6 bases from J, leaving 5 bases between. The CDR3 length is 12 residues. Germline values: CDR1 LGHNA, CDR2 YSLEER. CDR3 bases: TGCGCCAGCAGCCAAGATACATCTGAAGCTTTCTTT. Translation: CASSQDTSEAFF.

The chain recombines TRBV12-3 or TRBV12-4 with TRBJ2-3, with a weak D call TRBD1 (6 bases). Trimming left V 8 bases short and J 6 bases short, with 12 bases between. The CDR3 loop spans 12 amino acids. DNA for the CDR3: TGTGCCAGCGTACAGGGAGCCGATACGCAGTATTTT. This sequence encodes CASVQGADTQYF.

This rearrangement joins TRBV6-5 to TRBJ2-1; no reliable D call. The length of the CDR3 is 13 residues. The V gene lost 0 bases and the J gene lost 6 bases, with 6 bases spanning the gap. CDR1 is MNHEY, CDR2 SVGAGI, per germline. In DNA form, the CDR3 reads TGTGCCAGCAGTTACTCCTTAGCCAATGAGCAGTTCTTC. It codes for CASSYSLANEQFF.

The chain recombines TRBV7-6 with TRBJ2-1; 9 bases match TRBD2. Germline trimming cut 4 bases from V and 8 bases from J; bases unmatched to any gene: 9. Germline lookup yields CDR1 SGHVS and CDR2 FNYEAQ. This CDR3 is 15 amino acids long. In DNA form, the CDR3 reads TGTGCCAGCAGCTCGCCAGCGGGGGGTAAGGATGAGCAGTTCTTC. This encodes CASSSPAGGKDEQFF.

CDR3 sequence: CATSDRSGIRSTDTQYF. For the CDR3, the DNA is TGTGCCACCAGTGATCGCTCCGGAATCCGGAGCACAGATACGCAGTATTTT. V gene TRBV24-1 combines with J gene TRBJ2-3; D gene unclear. CDR1 is KGHDR and CDR2 is SFDVKD in the germline V gene. CDR3 length: 17 amino acids. The ends were cut back, 3 bases at V and 0 bases at J, with 15 bases in the middle.

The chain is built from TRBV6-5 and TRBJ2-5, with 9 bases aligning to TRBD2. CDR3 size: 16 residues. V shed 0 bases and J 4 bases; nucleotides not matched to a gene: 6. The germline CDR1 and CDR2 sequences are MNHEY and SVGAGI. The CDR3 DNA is TGTGCCAGCAGTTACTCCGGCGGGGGGGAGGTAGAGACCCAGTACTTC. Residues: CASSYSGGGEVETQYF.

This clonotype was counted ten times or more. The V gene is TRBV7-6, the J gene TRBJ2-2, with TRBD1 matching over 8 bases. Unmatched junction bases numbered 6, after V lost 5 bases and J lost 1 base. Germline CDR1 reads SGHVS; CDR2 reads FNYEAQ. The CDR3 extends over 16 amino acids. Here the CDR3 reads CASSVFGTGNTGELFF. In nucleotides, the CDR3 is TGTGCCAGCAGCGTCTTCGGGACAGGGAACACCGGGGAGCTGTTTTTT.

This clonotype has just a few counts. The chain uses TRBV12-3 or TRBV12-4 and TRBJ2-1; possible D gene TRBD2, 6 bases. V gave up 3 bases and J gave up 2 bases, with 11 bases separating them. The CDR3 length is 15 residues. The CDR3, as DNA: TGTGCCAGCAGTTTCGGCGGGGTCCCCTACAATGAGCAGTTCTTC. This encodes CASSFGGVPYNEQFF.

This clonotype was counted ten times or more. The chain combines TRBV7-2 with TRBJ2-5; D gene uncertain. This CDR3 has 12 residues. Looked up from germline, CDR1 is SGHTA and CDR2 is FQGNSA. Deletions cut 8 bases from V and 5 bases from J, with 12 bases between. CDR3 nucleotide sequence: TGTGCCAGCGGTGGGTCTGGGGAGACCCAGTACTTC. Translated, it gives CASGGSGETQYF.

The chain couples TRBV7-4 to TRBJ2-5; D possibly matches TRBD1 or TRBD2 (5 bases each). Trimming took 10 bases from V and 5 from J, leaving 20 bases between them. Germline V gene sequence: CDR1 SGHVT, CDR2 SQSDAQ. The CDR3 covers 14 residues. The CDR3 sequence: CATSGRPSWETQYF. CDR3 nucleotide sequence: TGTGCCACCTCGGGACGGCCCTCGTGGGAGACCCAGTACTTC.

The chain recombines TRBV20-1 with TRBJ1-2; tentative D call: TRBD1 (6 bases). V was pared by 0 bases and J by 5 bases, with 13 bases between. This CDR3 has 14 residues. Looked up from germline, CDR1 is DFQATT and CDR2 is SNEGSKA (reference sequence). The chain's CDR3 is CSARDRQGIYGYTF. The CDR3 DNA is TGCAGTGCTAGAGATCGTCAGGGGATATATGGCTACACCTTC.

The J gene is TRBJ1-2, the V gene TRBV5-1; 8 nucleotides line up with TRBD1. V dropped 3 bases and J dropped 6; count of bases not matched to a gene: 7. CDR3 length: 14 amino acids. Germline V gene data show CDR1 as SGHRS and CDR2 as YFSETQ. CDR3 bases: TGCGCCAGCAGCTCTCAGGGGGCGGTGGATGGCTACACCTTC. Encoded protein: CASSSQGAVDGYTF.

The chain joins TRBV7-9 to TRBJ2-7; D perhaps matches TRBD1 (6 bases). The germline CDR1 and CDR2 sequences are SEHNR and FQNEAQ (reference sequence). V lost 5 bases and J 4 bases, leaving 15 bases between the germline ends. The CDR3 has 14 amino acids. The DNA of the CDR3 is TGTGCCAGCAGCCCCACCGGGACACCTTACGAGCAGTACGTC. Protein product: CASSPTGTPYEQYV.

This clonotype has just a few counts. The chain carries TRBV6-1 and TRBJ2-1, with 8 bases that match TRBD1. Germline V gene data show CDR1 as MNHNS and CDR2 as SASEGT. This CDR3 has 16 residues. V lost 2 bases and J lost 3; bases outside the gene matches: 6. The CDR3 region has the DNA TGTGCCAGCAGTGAATCTTTCGGGACAGGCTACAATGAGCAGTTCTTC. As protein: CASSESFGTGYNEQFF.

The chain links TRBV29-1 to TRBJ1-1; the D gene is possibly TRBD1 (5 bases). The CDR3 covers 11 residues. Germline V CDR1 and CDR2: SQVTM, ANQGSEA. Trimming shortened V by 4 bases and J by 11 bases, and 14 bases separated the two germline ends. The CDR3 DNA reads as TGCAGCGTTGGAGAAGGAGGGGTGGCTTTCTTT. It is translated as CSVGEGGVAFF.

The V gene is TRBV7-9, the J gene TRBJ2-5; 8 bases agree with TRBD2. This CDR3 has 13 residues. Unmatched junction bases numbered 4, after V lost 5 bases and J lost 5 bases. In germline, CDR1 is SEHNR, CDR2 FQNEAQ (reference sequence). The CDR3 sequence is CASSPGRDETQYF. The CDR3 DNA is TGTGCCAGCAGCCCCGGGAGGGATGAGACCCAGTACTTC.